The TCR beta chain described here comes from a study of blood T cell repertoires in COVID-19. This clone came up once. The V gene's germline CDR1 is MNHEY and CDR2 SMNVEV (reference sequence). J gave up 8 bases and V 8 bases, and 10 bases lay outside the gene matches. The CDR3 is 15 amino acids. Assay used: immunoSEQ multiplex PCR; TCRdb lists only in-frame clones, some missing. The table has roughly 280,000 clones, around 90% seen once. V and J are TRBV27 and TRBJ2-1, with 12 bases identical to TRBD2. The sequenced sample consisted of PBMCs or T cells enriched from blood (not recorded which). This TCR was sampled from a woman in her 50s who had recovered from COVID-19. The DNA for the CDR3 is TGTGCCAGCGCAGGACTAGCGGGGCATCTCGATGAGCAGTTCTTC. Translating it yields CASAGLAGHLDEQFF.